Listed below are T cell receptor beta chains from one sample, sequenced in a study of cytomegalovirus exposure and HLA in healthy donors. Repertoires were generated with immunoSEQ multiplex PCR, while TCRdb's copy carries only in-frame clones and drops some. The table shows some 120,000 clones, with approximately 70% occurring only once. Sequencing used PBMCs. These receptors were collected from a woman aged 35 to 49 in good health and CMV-seropositive. Both conserved end residues are part of each CDR3. A D gene is named only where the DNA matches it firmly. Expanded clones get a size class; other rows say once, few or many, or leave the size out.

clone_size	d_call	j_call	cdr3_length	v_call	cdr3_nt	cdr3_aa
-	TRBD1	TRBJ2-7	15	TRBV27	TGTGCCAGCAGCCTAACGACAGGGGACTCCTACGAGCAGTACTTC	CASSLTTGDSYEQYF
-	TRBD2	TRBJ2-7	13	TRBV28	TGTGCCAGTAAAGCGGGAGTTGAGGACGAGCAGTACTTC	CASKAGVEDEQYF
-	-	TRBJ2-6	14	TRBV2	TGTGCCAGCAGACCTGCGGGCGGGGCCAACGTCCTGACTTTC	CASRPAGGANVLTF
-	-	TRBJ2-1	15	TRBV15	TGTGCCACCAGGGCACAGGGCAGGGAATACAATGAGCAGTTCTTC	CATRAQGREYNEQFF
many	TRBD1	TRBJ1-4	13	TRBV2	TGTGCCAGCAAGGGGGCAGGGGATGAAAAACTGTTTTTT	CASKGAGDEKLFF
few	TRBD2	TRBJ2-7	15	TRBV27	TGTGCCAGCAGTTTCATGGGACTAGCGGGACACGAGCAGTACTTC	CASSFMGLAGHEQYF
-	TRBD2	TRBJ2-3	16	TRBV27	TGTGCCAGCAGTGATTCGGGACTAGCTGACACAGATACGCAGTATTTT	CASSDSGLADTDTQYF
-	TRBD2	TRBJ2-5	15	TRBV13	TGTGCCAGCAGCCCACGACTAGCGGGGCAAGAGACCCAGTACTTC	CASSPRLAGQETQYF
-	TRBD2	TRBJ2-7	18	TRBV4-3	TGCGCCAGCAGCCAAGATCTGGCTAGCGGGAGTAGAAATGACGAGCAGTACTTC	CASSQDLASGSRNDEQYF
few	TRBD2	TRBJ2-1	15	TRBV7-9	TGTGCCAGCAGCTCGACTAGCGGGAACCCCAATGAGCAGTTCTTC	CASSSTSGNPNEQFF
few	-	TRBJ2-1	14	TRBV7-3	TGTGCCAGCAGCTTAGAGCCTAGCAGCGATGAGCAGTTCTTC	CASSLEPSSDEQFF
once	-	TRBJ1-4	15	TRBV7-2	TGTGCCGGCAGCCCTTGGGCAGGGACTAATGAAAAACTGTTTTTT	CAGSPWAGTNEKLFF
-	TRBD2	TRBJ2-3	16	TRBV5-4	TGTGCCAGCAGCCCTGGGACTAGCGGGGCCACATATACGCAGTATTTT	CASSPGTSGATYTQYF
once	TRBD2	TRBJ2-3	16	TRBV7-9	TGTGCCAGCAGCTCACCGGGACTAGCCGTAACCGATACGCAGTATTTT	CASSSPGLAVTDTQYF
-	-	TRBJ2-2	18	TRBV19	TGTGCCAGTAGTACCGACCTCAACAGGGTCGCGAACACCGGGGAGCTGTTTTTT	CASSTDLNRVANTGELFF
-	-	TRBJ2-3	14	TRBV5-4	TGTGCCAGCAGCTTGGTACAGGCCACAGATACGCAGTATTTT	CASSLVQATDTQYF